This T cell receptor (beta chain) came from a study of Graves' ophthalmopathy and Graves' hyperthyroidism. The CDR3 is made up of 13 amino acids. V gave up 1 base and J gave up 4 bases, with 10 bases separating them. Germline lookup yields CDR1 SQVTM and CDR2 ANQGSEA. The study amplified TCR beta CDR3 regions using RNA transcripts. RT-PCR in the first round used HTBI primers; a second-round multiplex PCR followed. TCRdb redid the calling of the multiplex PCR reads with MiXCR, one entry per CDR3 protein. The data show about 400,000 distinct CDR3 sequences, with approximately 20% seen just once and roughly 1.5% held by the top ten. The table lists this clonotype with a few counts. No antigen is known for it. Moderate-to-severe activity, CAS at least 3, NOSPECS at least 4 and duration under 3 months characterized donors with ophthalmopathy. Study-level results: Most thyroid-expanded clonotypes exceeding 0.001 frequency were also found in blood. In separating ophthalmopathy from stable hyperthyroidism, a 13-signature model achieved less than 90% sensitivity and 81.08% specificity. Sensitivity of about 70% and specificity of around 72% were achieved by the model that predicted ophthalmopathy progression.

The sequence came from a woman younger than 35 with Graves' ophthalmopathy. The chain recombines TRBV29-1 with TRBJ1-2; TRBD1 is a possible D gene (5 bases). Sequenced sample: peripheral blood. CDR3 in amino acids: CSVEVGVLYGYTF. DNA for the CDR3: TGCAGCGTTGAAGTGGGGGTCCTCTATGGCTACACCTTC. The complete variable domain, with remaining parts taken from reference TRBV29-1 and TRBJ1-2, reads SAVISQKPSRDICQRGTSLTIQCQVDSQVTMMFWYRQQPGQSLTLIATANQGSEATYESGFVIDKFPISRPNLTFSTLTVSNMSPEDSSIYLCSVEVGVLYGYTFGSGTRLTVV.